These T cell receptor beta chains were read from a single sample in a study of shared clonotypes between healthy human individuals. The protocol was immunoSEQ multiplex PCR, while the TCRdb copy is restricted to in-frame clones and leaves out a portion. The table includes about 600,000 clones, about 80% detected once. The material sequenced was PBMCs. These receptors were obtained from a woman in her thirties or forties in good health. Some clones in this sample may be carry-over from other donors' samples. The CDR3 runs from the conserved cysteine through the conserved F or W. Each record gives: CDR3 protein, CDR3 DNA, D gene, J gene, clone size, V gene. D genes are given only for firm matches. Some rows mark clone size as missing; the rest say once, few, many or name a class of expanded clone.

CASQGLGVLWDTQYF,TGTGCCAGCCAGGGGCTAGGGGTACTTTGGGATACGCAGTATTTT,-,TRBJ2-3,-,TRBV5-4
CASSQSYGGFLRGTEAFF,TGTGCCAGCAGCCAATCGTATGGGGGATTTTTACGCGGCACTGAAGCTTTCTTT,-,TRBJ1-1,-,TRBV16
CASSGSGRETQYF,TGTGCCAGCAGCGGGAGCGGGCGGGAGACCCAGTACTTC,-,TRBJ2-5,-,TRBV9
CAWNGRGDNEKLFF,TGTGCCTGGAATGGCAGGGGGGACAATGAAAAACTGTTTTTT,TRBD1,TRBJ1-4,-,TRBV30
CASSLERLGEQYF,TGTGCCAGCAGCCTGGAACGACTCGGGGAGCAGTACTTC,-,TRBJ2-7,-,TRBV6-1
CASSLGREGGYTF,TGTGCCAGCAGCCTTGGAAGGGAAGGCGGCTACACCTTC,-,TRBJ1-2,-,TRBV7-9
CASSTYRGSTDTQYF,TGTGCCAGCAGTACATATAGGGGGAGCACAGATACGCAGTATTTT,-,TRBJ2-3,-,TRBV6-1
CASSRQGARETQYF,TGTGCCAGCAGTCGACAGGGGGCGCGAGAGACCCAGTACTTC,TRBD1,TRBJ2-5,once,TRBV25-1
CATSRDRGGGETQYF,TGTGCCACCAGCAGAGATAGGGGAGGGGGAGAGACCCAGTACTTC,-,TRBJ2-5,-,TRBV15
CASSFVVRGAFF,TGTGCCAGCAGCTTCGTCGTTAGGGGAGCTTTCTTT,-,TRBJ1-1,few,TRBV7-2
CASTARISPYNEQFF,TGTGCCAGCACAGCACGTATCTCCCCCTACAATGAGCAGTTCTTC,-,TRBJ2-1,-,TRBV5-8
CAGLRDRSGTQYF,TGTGCCGGCCTGAGGGACAGGTCGGGGACCCAGTACTTC,TRBD1,TRBJ2-5,once,TRBV2
CASSLTGGIGQPQHF,TGCGCCAGCAGCTTGACAGGCGGCATAGGTCAGCCCCAGCATTTT,-,TRBJ1-5,-,TRBV5-1
CASSLEGSKYEQYF,TGTGCCAGCAGCTTGGAGGGATCGAAGTACGAGCAGTACTTC,-,TRBJ2-7,-,TRBV11-3
CATSRGVAGGNNEQYF,TGTGCCACCAGCAGAGGAGTAGCGGGAGGAAACAACGAGCAGTACTTC,TRBD2,TRBJ2-7,-,TRBV15
CAWRGMANTEAFF,TGTGCCTGGAGGGGGATGGCGAACACTGAAGCTTTCTTT,-,TRBJ1-1,-,TRBV30